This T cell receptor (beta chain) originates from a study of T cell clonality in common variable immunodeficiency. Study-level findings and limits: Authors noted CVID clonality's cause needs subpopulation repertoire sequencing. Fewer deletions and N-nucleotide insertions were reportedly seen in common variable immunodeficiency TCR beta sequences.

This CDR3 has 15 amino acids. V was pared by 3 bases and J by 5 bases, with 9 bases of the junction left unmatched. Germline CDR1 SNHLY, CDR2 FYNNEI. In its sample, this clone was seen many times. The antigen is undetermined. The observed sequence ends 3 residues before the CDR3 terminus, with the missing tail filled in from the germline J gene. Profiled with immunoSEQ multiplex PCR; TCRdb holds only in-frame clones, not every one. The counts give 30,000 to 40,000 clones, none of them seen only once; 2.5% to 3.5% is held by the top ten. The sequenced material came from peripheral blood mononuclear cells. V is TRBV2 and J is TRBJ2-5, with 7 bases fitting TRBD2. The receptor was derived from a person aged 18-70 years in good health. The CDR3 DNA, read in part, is TGTGCCAGCAGTGATTGGACGGGAGGCGGGGAGACC. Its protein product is CASSDWTGGGET. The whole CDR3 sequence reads CASSDWTGGGETQYF.